These 15 T cell receptor beta chains were all obtained from the same sample, sequenced in a study of cytomegalovirus exposure and HLA in healthy donors. This PCR relied on a set of 60 Vbeta primers and 13 Jbeta primers. Measured with immunoSEQ multiplex PCR; TCRdb has only the in-frame clones, and not every one. The table shows approximately 85,000 clones, with 80% occurring only once. Material: PBMCs. The receptors stem from a woman between 45 and 60 years old in good health and CMV-seropositive.

This chain uses TRBV5-4 with TRBJ2-7; TRBD1 matches 8 bases. Trimming removed 4 bases from V and 5 bases from J; junction bases left unmatched: 14. The length of the CDR3 is 16 residues. The germline V gene has CDR1 SGHNT and CDR2 YYREEE (reference sequence). CDR3 in DNA: TGTGCCAGCAGCCCAGGTGCAGGGGGCGCAAAAAACGAGCAGTACTTC. It is translated as CASSPGAGGAKNEQYF.

The chain employs TRBV19 and TRBJ2-3; no clear D gene. Germline assignment: CDR1 LNHDA and CDR2 SQIVND (reference sequence). This CDR3 is 13 amino acids long. V lost 1 base and J 7 bases, leaving 9 bases between the germline ends. The chain's CDR3 is CASSIGRGNTQYF. The DNA of the CDR3 is TGTGCCAGTAGTATAGGTAGAGGTAATACGCAGTATTTT.

This clone was observed a handful of times. This chain uses TRBV10-1 with TRBJ1-1, with TRBD1 as a possible D gene (6 bases). V was cut by 0 bases and J by 10 bases, with 9 bases left in between. Germline V lookup: CDR1 WNHNN, CDR2 SYGVQD (reference sequence). This CDR3 has 12 amino acids. CDR3 in DNA: TGCGCCAGCAGTGAGTCAGGGGGAGCAGCTTTCTTT. The encoded protein is CASSESGGAAFF.

The genes are TRBV5-1 and TRBJ2-3; D possibly corresponds to TRBD2 (5 bases). Per germline, CDR1 SGHRS and CDR2 YFSETQ. The CDR3 contains 15 residues. V was clipped by 2 bases and J by 0 bases, with 10 bases between them. CDR3 sequence: CASSFGETSTDTQYF. CDR3 nucleotides: TGCGCCAGCAGCTTCGGGGAAACTAGCACAGATACGCAGTATTTT.

The V gene is TRBV2, the J gene TRBJ2-3; TRBD2 matches at 12 bases. Germline lookup yields CDR1 SNHLY and CDR2 FYNNEI. This CDR3 has 16 amino acids. The ends lost 11 bases at V and 3 bases at J; junction bases unmatched: 12. CDR3 protein: CAGTGLAGMNTDTQYF. The CDR3 DNA follows: TGTGCCGGGACCGGACTAGCGGGAATGAATACAGATACGCAGTATTTT.

V and J are TRBV11-3 and TRBJ2-3; the match to TRBD2 covers 10 bases. V was clipped by 4 bases and J by 1 base; unmatched bases: 5. This CDR3 comprises 16 residues. In germline, CDR1 is SGHNT, CDR2 YENEEA. The CDR3 DNA reads as TGTGCCAGCAGCTCCTTCCTAGCGGGAGGCACAGATACGCAGTATTTT. Translated, it gives CASSSFLAGGTDTQYF.

This clone was found once. The chain uses TRBV28 and TRBJ1-2; TRBD1 might be the D (5 bases). With 6 bases removed from V and 4 bases from J, the gap between germline ends came to 12 bases. From germline, CDR1 is MDHEN and CDR2 SYDVKM. This CDR3 is built from 13 residues. DNA of the CDR3: TGTGCCAGCAGCCTACAGGATTTCTATGGCTACACCTTC. It specifies CASSLQDFYGYTF.

The chain carries TRBV7-3 and TRBJ2-1; 10 nucleotides line up with TRBD2. The CDR3 sequence is 15 residues long. Trimming removed 2 bases from V and 3 bases from J; junction bases left unmatched: 1. Looked up from germline, CDR1 is SGHTA and CDR2 is FQGTGA. The CDR3 DNA reads as TGTGCCAGCAGCTTAGGGACTAGCGACTACAATGAGCAGTTCTTC. This encodes CASSLGTSDYNEQFF.

V usage is TRBV4-2 and J usage is TRBJ1-6, with D possibly being TRBD1 (5 bases). Trimming cost V 4 bases and J 7 bases, with 17 bases left between them. The CDR3 extends over 16 amino acids. Germline V gene data show CDR1 as LGHNA and CDR2 as YNFKEQ. The DNA for the CDR3 is TGTGCCAGCAGCCCAAAGGACCAGGGTAGGAATTCACCCCTCCACTTT. It encodes CASSPKDQGRNSPLHF.

The chain carries TRBV6-5 and TRBJ1-2; possible D gene TRBD1, 6 bases. V lost 5 bases, J lost 5 bases, and 12 bases lay in between. From germline, CDR1 is MNHEY and CDR2 SVGAGI. The CDR3 has 13 amino acids. This CDR3 is CASSPGTNYGYTF. CDR3 DNA sequence: TGTGCCAGCAGTCCCGGGACAAATTATGGCTACACCTTC.

J is TRBJ2-2 and V is TRBV9; weak D call: TRBD2 (6 bases). The germline CDR1 and CDR2 sequences are SGDLS and YYNGEE. The CDR3 extends over 14 amino acids. Trimming pared 0 bases from V and 8 bases from J, leaving 11 bases between. The CDR3 loop is CASSVVTSRGELFF. In nucleotides, the CDR3 is TGTGCCAGCAGCGTAGTAACTAGCAGAGGGGAGCTGTTTTTT.

V usage is TRBV2 and J usage is TRBJ2-1; 11 bases line up with TRBD2. The J segment lost 4 bases and the V segment lost 9 bases, leaving 5 bases of the junction unmatched. This CDR3 spans 14 amino acids. Looked up from germline, CDR1 is SNHLY and CDR2 is FYNNEI. The DNA for the CDR3 is TGTGCCAGGAAGTTAGCGGGGGGGTACAATGAGCAGTTCTTC. The encoded protein is CARKLAGGYNEQFF.

This clone was seen only once. This may be a read error, as it is one base from a much larger clone. The J gene is TRBJ2-5, the V gene TRBV5-4; D perhaps matches TRBD2 (6 bases). The CDR3 extends over 11 amino acids. CDR1 is SGHNT and CDR2 is YYREEE in the germline V gene (reference sequence). V gave up 4 bases and J gave up 5 bases, with 6 bases separating them. CDR3 region: CASSRGETQYF. CDR3 coding DNA: TGTGCCAGCAGCCGGGGGGAGACCCAGTACTTC.

The count of this clone is one. The genes are TRBV19 and TRBJ1-5, with D possibly TRBD1 on 6 matching bases. Per the germline V gene, CDR1 is LNHDA and CDR2 is SQIVND (reference sequence). This CDR3 spans 13 amino acids. V lost 4 bases to trimming and J lost 7 bases, with 11 bases between them. The CDR3 region has the DNA TGTGCCAGTAGTAAACAGGGTCGGCAGCCCCAGCATTTT. Encoded protein: CASSKQGRQPQHF.

V and J are TRBV15 and TRBJ1-3; a possible D gene is TRBD1 (5 bases). This CDR3 has 17 residues. Trimming left V 3 bases short and J 3 bases short, with 18 bases between. Germline CDR1 is LNHNV and CDR2 is YYDKDF (reference sequence). CDR3 coding DNA: TGTGCCACCAGCAGGGCCACGAAAGGGGCTGGTGGAAACACCATATATTTT. Protein sequence: CATSRATKGAGGNTIYF.